Shown below are 24 T cell receptor beta chains from a single sample sequenced in a study of CD8 T cells in Susac syndrome (dated by TCRdb to the late 2010s). The library was generated by the immunoSEQ multiplex PCR assay. RNA was extracted using the RNeasy kit, and about 0.45 to 1 ug of the RNA was reverse transcribed with random hexamers. TCRdb reprocessing: public reads trimmed at Q25 with fastp, clones called with MiXCR, in-frame beta chains kept. Rows with a matching CDR3 protein are joined into one entry that keeps the most common DNA and genes. This sample is represented by some 400,000 distinct CDR3 sequences; around 85% of them were singletons. The top ten clonotypes cover roughly 0.1% of the sample. Specimen: CD8+ T cells from PBMCs. These receptors all stem from a human donor with multiple sclerosis.

This chain links TRBV5-1 with TRBJ1-1; D possibly corresponds to TRBD1 (5 bases). Trimming left V 6 bases short and J 3 bases short, with 15 bases between. The germline gives CDR1 SGHRS, CDR2 YFSETQ. This CDR3 spans 14 amino acids. The CDR3 reads CASTLGGPDTEAFF. CDR3 in DNA: TGCGCCAGCACCCTGGGGGGACCTGACACTGAAGCTTTCTTT.

This chain uses TRBV12-3 or TRBV12-4 with TRBJ2-1; 9 bases map to TRBD2. Trimming removed 8 bases from V and 2 bases from J; junction bases left unmatched: 4. The CDR3 totals 14 residues. Here the CDR3 DNA reads TGTGCCAGCGTAGCGGGAGCTACCTACAATGAGCAGTTCTTC. Amino acid sequence: CASVAGATYNEQFF.

The rearrangement links TRBV27 to TRBJ1-1, with D perhaps TRBD1 (6 bases). Germline V lookup: CDR1 MNHEY, CDR2 SMNVEV (reference sequence). V shed 1 base and J shed 5 bases, with 17 bases lying between them. This CDR3 comprises 16 residues. CDR3 nucleotide sequence: TGTGCCAGCAGTTTATTGGGGGGGCACCTAGGGACTGAAGCTTTCTTT. Protein: CASSLLGGHLGTEAFF.

The genes are TRBV19 and TRBJ1-1, with D uncertain. The CDR3 runs to 13 residues. V lost 3 bases and J lost 1, with 6 bases in between. The germline V gene encodes CDR1 LNHDA and CDR2 SQIVND (reference sequence). In DNA form, the CDR3 reads TGTGCCAGTAGTATGTCAACGAACACTGAAGCTTTCTTT. Its protein product is CASSMSTNTEAFF.

Comments on this clonotype: Mismatch with germline at one junction end may stem from a read error. V usage is TRBV27 and J usage is TRBJ2-1, with 8 bases identical to TRBD2. The germline CDR1 and CDR2 sequences are MNHEY and SMNVEV (reference sequence). This CDR3 is built from 15 residues. The CDR3 sequence is CASSLASGSGNERFF. CDR3 sequence (DNA): TGTGCCAGCAGTTTGGCCAGCGGGAGCGGTAATGAGCGGTTCTTC.

The chain uses TRBV30 and TRBJ1-1, with a possible D match to TRBD1 (5 bases). The V end lost 1 base, the J end lost 1 base, and 10 bases lay between the germline ends. The CDR3 is 14 residues long. The germline V gene encodes CDR1 GTSNPN and CDR2 SVGIG (reference sequence). CDR3 sequence: CAWSAGFSNTEAFF. The CDR3 bases are TGTGCCTGGAGTGCAGGGTTTTCGAACACTGAAGCTTTCTTT.

This clonotype showed up just once. The genes are TRBV23-1 and TRBJ1-1; 8 nucleotides align to TRBD1. TRBV23-1 is an ORF, with its function uncertain. The CDR3 covers 15 residues. V dropped 3 bases and J dropped 1; count of bases not matched to a gene: 4. CDR3 in DNA: TGCGCCAGCAGTCATCAGGACAGGGCGAACACTGAAGCTTTCTTT. It yields the protein CASSHQDRANTEAFF.

The V call is TRBV27, the J call TRBJ1-2; 7 positions match TRBD1. The CDR3 extends over 15 amino acids. CDR1 and CDR2 (germline): MNHEY, SMNVEV (reference sequence). After removal of 5 bases from V and 5 bases from J, the junction contained 11 bases not matched to a gene. The CDR3: CASSLKTGSFYGYTF. Written as DNA, the CDR3 is TGTGCCAGCAGTCTTAAGACAGGGAGCTTTTATGGCTACACCTTC.

The chain links TRBV2 to TRBJ2-1; unclear D gene. The CDR3 loop spans 15 amino acids. V shed 2 bases and J shed 4 bases, with 12 bases lying between them. Germline V gene lookup returns CDR1 SNHLY and CDR2 FYNNEI. The DNA for the CDR3 is TGTGCCAGCAGTGAAACCAGCGCTACATACAATGAGCAGTTCTTC. This codes for CASSETSATYNEQFF.

V gene TRBV12-3 or TRBV12-4 combines with J gene TRBJ1-1; D not certain. The germline V and J ends were trimmed by 11 bases and 4 bases, with 26 bases remaining between them. The CDR3 contains 16 residues. The CDR3 DNA reads TGTGCCGGATATCCTCCTATTCCGCCACGGGGCACTGAAGCTTTCTTT. Its translation is CAGYPPIPPRGTEAFF.

V and J are TRBV4-1 and TRBJ1-3; no definite D call. The CDR3 covers 18 residues. Germline V CDR1 and CDR2: MGHRA, YSYEKL. V lost 2 bases to trimming and J lost 0 bases, with 17 bases between them. The CDR3 sequence is CASSQSRSGPLSGNTIYF. The CDR3 DNA reads as TGCGCCAGCAGCCAATCCCGCTCTGGGCCACTCTCTGGAAACACCATATATTTT.

This clonotype was counted once. This chain links TRBV28 with TRBJ2-1, with 10 nucleotides matching TRBD1. The CDR3 has 16 residues. Germline V gene lookup returns CDR1 MDHEN and CDR2 SYDVKM. Trimming took 5 bases from V and 5 from J; bases not matched to a gene: 9. The CDR3 DNA reads as TGTGCCAGCAGTGTTGTGAGGACAGGGGGTGACAATGAGCAGTTCTTC. Its protein is CASSVVRTGGDNEQFF.

J is TRBJ2-7 and V is TRBV5-6; perhaps TRBD2 as D (6 bases). Trimming cost V 0 bases and J 3 bases, with 16 bases left between them. This CDR3 spans 16 amino acids. Germline CDR1 and CDR2: SGHDT and YYEEEE. CDR3 sequence reads: CASSLGSGLSFYEQYF. In nucleotides, the CDR3 is TGTGCCAGCAGCTTGGGAAGCGGGTTGTCCTTCTACGAGCAGTACTTC.

This clonotype was seen a handful of times. The rearrangement joins TRBV11-2 to TRBJ2-5; 10 bases are shared with TRBD1. After removal of 4 bases from V and 5 bases from J, the junction contained 4 bases not matched to a gene. This CDR3 contains 14 residues. Germline loops: CDR1 SGHAT, CDR2 FQNNGV. The CDR3 DNA reads TGTGCCAGCAGCTCATGGACAGGGGGGGAGACCCAGTACTTC. Its protein is CASSSWTGGETQYF.

The chain carries TRBV27 and TRBJ2-2, with D perhaps TRBD1 or TRBD2 (5 bases each). V lost 8 bases to trimming and J lost 4 bases, with 14 bases between them. Germline V gene data show CDR1 as MNHEY and CDR2 as SMNVEV (reference sequence). There are 14 residues in the CDR3. The CDR3 DNA is TGTGCCAGCCAGAAGGGGAGTATCACCGGGGAGCTGTTTTTT. Its protein is CASQKGSITGELFF.

V gene TRBV10-3 combines with J gene TRBJ2-7; D may correspond to TRBD1 or TRBD2 (5 bases each). V was cut by 3 bases and J by 3 bases, with 15 bases left in between. The CDR3 spans 15 residues. Germline V gives CDR1 ENHRY, CDR2 SYGVKD. The CDR3 sequence is CAISEGTGGFYEQYF. CDR3 DNA: TGTGCCATCAGTGAAGGGACCGGAGGATTCTACGAGCAGTACTTC.

The rearrangement uses TRBV15 and TRBJ2-2, with D possibly called TRBD1 or TRBD2 (5 bases each). From germline, CDR1 is LNHNV and CDR2 YYDKDF (reference sequence). This CDR3 spans 17 amino acids. V lost 0 bases and J lost 0, with 11 bases in between. CDR3 residues: CATSRDIGTANTGELFF. In DNA, the CDR3 is TGTGCCACCAGCAGAGATATCGGGACGGCGAACACCGGGGAGCTGTTTTTT.

The J gene is TRBJ2-7, the V gene TRBV4-1, with TRBD2 matching 13 bases. CDR3 length equals 17 residues. V lost 5 bases to trimming and J lost 2 bases; unmatched junction nucleotides: 9. Germline CDR1 and CDR2: MGHRA and YSYEKL. The DNA of the CDR3 is TGCGCCAGCAGCTTTACTAAGGGACTAGCGGGGACCTACGAGCAGTACTTC. It is translated as CASSFTKGLAGTYEQYF.

This chain joins TRBV4-1 and TRBJ1-2; D remains ambiguous. Germline V lookup: CDR1 MGHRA, CDR2 YSYEKL. The ends were cut back, 5 bases at V and 0 bases at J, with 13 bases in the middle. The CDR3 loop spans 15 amino acids. The CDR3 is CASSEQTGTNYGYTF. CDR3 DNA: TGCGCCAGCAGCGAACAAACCGGGACTAACTATGGCTACACCTTC.

The J gene is TRBJ2-1, the V gene TRBV27, with a possible D match to TRBD1 (5 bases). Germline-derived CDR1 and CDR2 are MNHEY and SMNVEV (reference sequence). CDR3 length: 15 residues. V shed 0 bases and J shed 2 bases, with 8 bases lying between them. The CDR3 loop reads CASSLSRATYNEQFF. CDR3 in DNA: TGTGCCAGCAGTTTATCCAGGGCAACCTACAATGAGCAGTTCTTC.

The rearrangement links TRBV27 to TRBJ2-7; D is ambiguous. The CDR3 is 13 residues long. CDR1 MNHEY and CDR2 SMNVEV come from the germline V gene (reference sequence). Deletions cut 3 bases from V and 6 bases from J, with 12 bases between. CDR3 nucleotides: TGTGCCAGCAGTTTTCACTGGTCCCGCGAGCAGTACTTC. Amino acids: CASSFHWSREQYF.

This chain joins TRBV4-1 and TRBJ1-1; TRBD1 is a possible D gene (6 bases). The CDR3 is 14 amino acids. Germline V gene sequence: CDR1 MGHRA, CDR2 YSYEKL. V lost 3 bases and J 6 bases, leaving 14 bases between the germline ends. The CDR3 bases are TGCGCCAGCAGCCATTTGACAGGCCTTCCTGAAGCTTTCTTT. Protein sequence: CASSHLTGLPEAFF.

The chain carries TRBV12-5 and TRBJ2-2; no clear D gene. V was shortened by 2 bases and J by 0 bases, with 13 bases between the two germline ends. In germline, CDR1 is LGHNT, CDR2 FRNRAP. The CDR3 extends over 17 amino acids. CDR3 sequence reads: CASGLRLRLANTGELFF. The CDR3 DNA follows: TGTGCTAGTGGTTTGCGCTTGAGGCTAGCGAACACCGGGGAGCTGTTTTTT.

This clonotype was seen once. CDR3 sequence: CASSGGNAYEQYF. The CDR3 nucleotides are TGTGCCAGCAGCGGAGGAAATGCCTACGAGCAGTACTTC. The rearrangement joins TRBV7-9 to TRBJ2-7, with D possibly matching TRBD2 (5 bases). Germline V gene data show CDR1 as SEHNR and CDR2 as FQNEAQ (reference sequence). This CDR3 is built from 13 residues. Trimming shortened V by 5 bases and J by 2 bases, and 10 bases separated the two germline ends.